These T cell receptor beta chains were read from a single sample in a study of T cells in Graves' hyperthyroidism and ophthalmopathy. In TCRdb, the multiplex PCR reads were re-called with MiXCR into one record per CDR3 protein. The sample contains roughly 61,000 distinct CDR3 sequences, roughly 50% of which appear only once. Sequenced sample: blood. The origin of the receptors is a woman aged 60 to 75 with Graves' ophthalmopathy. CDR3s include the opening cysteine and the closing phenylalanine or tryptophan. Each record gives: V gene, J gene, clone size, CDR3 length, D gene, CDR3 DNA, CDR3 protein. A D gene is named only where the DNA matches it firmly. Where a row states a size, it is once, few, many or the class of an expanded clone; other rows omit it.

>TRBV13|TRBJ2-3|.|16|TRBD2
TGTGCCAGCAGCTCCCAGCTAGCGGGAGAGTCAGATACGCAGTATTTT
CASSSQLAGESDTQYF
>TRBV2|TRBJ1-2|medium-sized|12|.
TGTGCCAGCAGATGGCAGATTTATGGCTACACCTTC
CASRWQIYGYTF
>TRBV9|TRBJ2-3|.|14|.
TGTGCCAGCAGCGTAGTAACTAGCACAGATACCCAGTATTTT
CASSVVTSTDTQYF
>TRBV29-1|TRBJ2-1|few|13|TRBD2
TGCAGCGTTGTGGGGCTAGCGGTTGGGGAGCAGTTCTTC
CSVVGLAVGEQFF
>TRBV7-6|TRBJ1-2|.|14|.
TGTGCCAGCAGACAGACTAGCGGGGGGGATGGCTACACCTTC
CASRQTSGGDGYTF
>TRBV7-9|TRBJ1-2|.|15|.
TGTGCCAGCAGCTTACTAGGGGGAACTAACTATGGCTACACCTTC
CASSLLGGTNYGYTF
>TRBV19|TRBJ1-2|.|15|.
TGTGCCAGTAGTGATGACAGTACGTTTCCGAATGGCTACACCTTC
CASSDDSTFPNGYTF
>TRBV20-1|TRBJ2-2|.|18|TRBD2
TGCAGTGCTAGATCCGGGCGAGGGGGTAGCGGGATGACCGGGGAGCTGTTTTTT
CSARSGRGGSGMTGELFF
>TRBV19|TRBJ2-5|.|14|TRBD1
TGTGCCAGTGGGGGACAGGGAGGGATGGAGACCCAGTACTTC
CASGGQGGMETQYF
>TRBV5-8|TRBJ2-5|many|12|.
TGTGCCAGCAGCTTGAAGACAGAGACCCAGTACTTC
CASSLKTETQYF
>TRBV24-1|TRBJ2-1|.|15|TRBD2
TGTGCCACCAGTGGGACTAGCGTACTTTACAATGAGCAGTTCTTC
CATSGTSVLYNEQFF
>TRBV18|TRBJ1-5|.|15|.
TGTGCCAGCTCACTAACAGGGACCAGCAATCAGCCCCAGCATTTT
CASSLTGTSNQPQHF
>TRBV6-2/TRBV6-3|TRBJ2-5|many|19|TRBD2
TGTGCCAGCAGTAAGAATCCACGGGCTAGCGGGGACTCCGCAGAGACCCAGTACTTC
CASSKNPRASGDSAETQYF
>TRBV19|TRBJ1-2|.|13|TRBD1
TGTGCCAGTAGTATACAGGGGGCAAAAGGCTACACCTTC
CASSIQGAKGYTF
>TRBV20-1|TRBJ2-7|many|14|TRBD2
TGCAGTGCTCTACTAGCGGGGGAGTCCTACGAGCAGTACTTC
CSALLAGESYEQYF
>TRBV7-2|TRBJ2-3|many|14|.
TGTGCCAGCAGCCCCGGACCCCCCACAGATACGCAGTATTTT
CASSPGPPTDTQYF
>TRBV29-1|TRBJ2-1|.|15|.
TGCAGCGTTGAAGAATCGTCTAGCGTTGGAGATGAGCAGTTCTTC
CSVEESSSVGDEQFF
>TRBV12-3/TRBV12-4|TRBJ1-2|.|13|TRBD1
TGTGCCAGCAGTCGGGCCGGGACAGGGCCTAGCACCTTC
CASSRAGTGPSTF